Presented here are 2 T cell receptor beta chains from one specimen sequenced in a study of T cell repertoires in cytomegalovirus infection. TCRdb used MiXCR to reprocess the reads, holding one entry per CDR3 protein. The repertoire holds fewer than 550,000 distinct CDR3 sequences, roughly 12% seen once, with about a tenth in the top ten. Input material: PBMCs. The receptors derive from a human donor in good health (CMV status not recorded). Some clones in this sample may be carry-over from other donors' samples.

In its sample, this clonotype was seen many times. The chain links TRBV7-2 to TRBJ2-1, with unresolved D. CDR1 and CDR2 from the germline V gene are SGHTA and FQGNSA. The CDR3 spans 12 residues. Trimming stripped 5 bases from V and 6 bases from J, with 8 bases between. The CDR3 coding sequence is TGTGCCAGCAGCCCCCTTATCAATGAGCAGTTCTTC. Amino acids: CASSPLINEQFF. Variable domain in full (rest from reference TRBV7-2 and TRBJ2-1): GAGVSQSPSNKVTEKGKDVELRCDPISGHTALYWYRQSLGQGLEFLIYFQGNSAPDKSGLPSDRFSAERTGGSVSTLTIQRTQQEDSAVYLCASSPLINEQFFGPGTRLTVL.

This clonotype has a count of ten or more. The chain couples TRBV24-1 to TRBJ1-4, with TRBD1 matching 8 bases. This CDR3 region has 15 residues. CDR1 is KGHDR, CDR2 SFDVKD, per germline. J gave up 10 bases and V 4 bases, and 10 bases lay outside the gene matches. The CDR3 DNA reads TGTGCCACCAGTGACTCTCGACAGGGGATCGGAAAACTGTTTTTT. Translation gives CATSDSRQGIGKLFF.